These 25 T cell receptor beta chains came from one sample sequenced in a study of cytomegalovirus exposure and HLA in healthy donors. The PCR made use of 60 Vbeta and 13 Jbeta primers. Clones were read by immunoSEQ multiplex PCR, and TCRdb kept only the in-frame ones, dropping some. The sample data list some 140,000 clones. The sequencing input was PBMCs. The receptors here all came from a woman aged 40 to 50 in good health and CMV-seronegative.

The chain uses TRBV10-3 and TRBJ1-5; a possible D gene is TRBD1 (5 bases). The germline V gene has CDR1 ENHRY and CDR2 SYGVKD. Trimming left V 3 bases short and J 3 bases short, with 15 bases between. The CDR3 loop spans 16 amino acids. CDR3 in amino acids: CAISEGMGGNNQPQHF. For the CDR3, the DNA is TGTGCCATCAGTGAAGGCATGGGGGGAAACAATCAGCCCCAGCATTTT.

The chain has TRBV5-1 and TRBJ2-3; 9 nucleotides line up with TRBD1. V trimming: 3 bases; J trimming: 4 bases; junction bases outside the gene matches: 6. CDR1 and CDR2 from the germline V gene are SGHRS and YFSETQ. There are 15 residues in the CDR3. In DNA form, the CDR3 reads TGCGCCAGCAGCTCGGACAGGGGAGCATCAGATACGCAGTATTTT. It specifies CASSSDRGASDTQYF.

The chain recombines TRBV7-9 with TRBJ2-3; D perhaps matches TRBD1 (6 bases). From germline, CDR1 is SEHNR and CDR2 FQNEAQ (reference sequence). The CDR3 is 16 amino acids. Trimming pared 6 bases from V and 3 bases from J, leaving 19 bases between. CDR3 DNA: TGTGCCAGCAGGCATTATGGGGGCGCAGGGACAGATACGCAGTATTTT. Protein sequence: CASRHYGGAGTDTQYF.

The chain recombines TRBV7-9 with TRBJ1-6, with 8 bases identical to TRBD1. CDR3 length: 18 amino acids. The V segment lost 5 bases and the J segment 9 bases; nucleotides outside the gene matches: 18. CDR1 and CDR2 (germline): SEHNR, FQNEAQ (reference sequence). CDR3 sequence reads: CASSPPGGAYLGSSPLHF. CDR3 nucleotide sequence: TGTGCCAGCAGCCCCCCAGGGGGCGCGTATCTGGGGAGTTCACCCCTCCACTTT.

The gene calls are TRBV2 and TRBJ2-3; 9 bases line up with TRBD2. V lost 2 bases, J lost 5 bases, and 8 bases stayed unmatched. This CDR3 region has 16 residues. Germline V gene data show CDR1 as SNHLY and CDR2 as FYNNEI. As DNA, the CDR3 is TGTGCCAGCAGTGAACTAGGCGGGGGGGCGGGAGATACGCAGTATTTT. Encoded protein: CASSELGGGAGDTQYF.

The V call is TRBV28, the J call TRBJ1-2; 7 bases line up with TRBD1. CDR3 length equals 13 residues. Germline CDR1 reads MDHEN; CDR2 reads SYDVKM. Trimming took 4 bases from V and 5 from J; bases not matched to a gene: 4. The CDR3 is CASSSGQNYGYTF. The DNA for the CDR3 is TGTGCCAGCAGTTCGGGACAGAATTATGGCTACACCTTC.

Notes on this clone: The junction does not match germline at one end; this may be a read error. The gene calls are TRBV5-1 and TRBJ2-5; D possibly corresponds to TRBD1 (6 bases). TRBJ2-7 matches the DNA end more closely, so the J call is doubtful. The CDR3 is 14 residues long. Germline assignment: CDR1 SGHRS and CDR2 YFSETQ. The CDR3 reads CASSLVGGTYEQYF. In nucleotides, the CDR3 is TGCGCCAGTAGCTTGGTAGGGGGAACCTACGAGCAGTACTTC.

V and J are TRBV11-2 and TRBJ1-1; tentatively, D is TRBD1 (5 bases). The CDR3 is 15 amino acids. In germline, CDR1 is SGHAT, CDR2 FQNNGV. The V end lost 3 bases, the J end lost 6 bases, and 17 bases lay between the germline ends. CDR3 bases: TGTGCCAGCAGCTTCTTATCTCAGGGCCGCCCTGAAGCTTTCTTT. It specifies CASSFLSQGRPEAFF.

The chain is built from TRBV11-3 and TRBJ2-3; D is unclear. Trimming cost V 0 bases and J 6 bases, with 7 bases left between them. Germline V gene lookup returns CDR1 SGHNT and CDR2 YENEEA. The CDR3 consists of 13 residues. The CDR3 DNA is TGTGCCAGCAGCTTAGATTTGTCGGATACGCAGTATTTT. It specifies CASSLDLSDTQYF.

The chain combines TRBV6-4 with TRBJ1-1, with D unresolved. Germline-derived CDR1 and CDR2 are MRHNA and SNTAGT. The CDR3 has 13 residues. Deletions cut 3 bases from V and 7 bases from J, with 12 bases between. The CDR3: CASSDRRGSEAFF. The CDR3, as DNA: TGTGCCAGCAGTGATCGCCGAGGCAGTGAAGCTTTCTTT.

CDR3 residues: CASSYEGRNSPLHF. The DNA for the CDR3 is TGTGCCAGCAGTTACGAGGGAAGGAATTCACCCCTCCACTTT. This chain joins TRBV6-5 and TRBJ1-6; the D is unclear. The CDR3 contains 14 residues. The germline V and J ends were trimmed by 2 bases and 7 bases, with 9 bases remaining between them. Germline assignment: CDR1 MNHEY and CDR2 SVGAGI.

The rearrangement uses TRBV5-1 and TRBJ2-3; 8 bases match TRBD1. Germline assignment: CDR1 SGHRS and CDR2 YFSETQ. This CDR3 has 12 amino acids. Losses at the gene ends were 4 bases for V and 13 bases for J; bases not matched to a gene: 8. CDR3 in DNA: TGCGCCAGCAGCGCCGACAGGGGCCCGGAGTATTTT. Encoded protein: CASSADRGPEYF. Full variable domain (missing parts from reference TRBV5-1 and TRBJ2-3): KAGVTQTPRYLIKTRGQQVTLSCSPISGHRSVSWYQQTPGQGLQFLFEYFSETQRNKGNFPGRFSGRQFSNSRSEMNVSTLELGDSALYLCASSADRGPEYFGPGTRLTVL.

The CDR3 protein is CASSRDRPNYGYTF. CDR3 DNA sequence: TGTGCCAGCAGCCGGGACAGACCTAACTATGGCTACACCTTC. This chain connects TRBV11-2 to TRBJ1-2; 7 bases map to TRBD1. The trim removed 5 bases at V and 0 bases at J, leaving 3 bases unmatched. This CDR3 has 14 residues. Germline CDR1 reads SGHAT; CDR2 reads FQNNGV.

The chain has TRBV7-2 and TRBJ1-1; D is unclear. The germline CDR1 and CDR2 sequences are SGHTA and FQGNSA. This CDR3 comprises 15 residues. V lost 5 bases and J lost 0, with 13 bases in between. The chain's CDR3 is CASSPSGRLNTEAFF. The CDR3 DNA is TGTGCCAGCAGCCCCAGCGGCAGACTGAACACTGAAGCTTTCTTT.

In DNA, the CDR3 is TGTGCCAGCAGTCCCCGACAGCCAAATCAGCCCCAGCATTTT. Its protein is CASSPRQPNQPQHF. This chain joins TRBV6-5 and TRBJ1-5, with D possibly TRBD1 on 5 matching bases. CDR3 length equals 14 residues. The germline V gene encodes CDR1 MNHEY and CDR2 SVGAGI. Trimming removed 5 bases at V and 4 bases at J, with 12 bases between.

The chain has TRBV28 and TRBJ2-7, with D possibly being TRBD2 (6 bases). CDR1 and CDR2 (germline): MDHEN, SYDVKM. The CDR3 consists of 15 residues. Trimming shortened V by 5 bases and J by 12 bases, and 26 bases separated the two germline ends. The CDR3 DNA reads TGTGCCAGCAGTGGAGAGACCATCACGGGGGAACCCGCGTACTTC. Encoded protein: CASSGETITGEPAYF.

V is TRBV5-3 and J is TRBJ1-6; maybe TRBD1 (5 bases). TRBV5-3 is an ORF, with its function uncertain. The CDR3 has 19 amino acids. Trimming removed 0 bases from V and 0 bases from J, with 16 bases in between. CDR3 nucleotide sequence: TGTGCCAGAAGCTTGGATTGGCAGGGTCTAAGCTCCTATAATTCACCCCTCCACTTT. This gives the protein CARSLDWQGLSSYNSPLHF.

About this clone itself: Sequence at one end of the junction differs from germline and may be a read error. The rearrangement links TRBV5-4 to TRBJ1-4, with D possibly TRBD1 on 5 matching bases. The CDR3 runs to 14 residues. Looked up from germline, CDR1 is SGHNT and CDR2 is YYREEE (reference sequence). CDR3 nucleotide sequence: TGTGCCAGCAGGTTGGGGCTGGCTAATGAAAAACTGTTTTTT. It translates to CASRLGLANEKLFF.

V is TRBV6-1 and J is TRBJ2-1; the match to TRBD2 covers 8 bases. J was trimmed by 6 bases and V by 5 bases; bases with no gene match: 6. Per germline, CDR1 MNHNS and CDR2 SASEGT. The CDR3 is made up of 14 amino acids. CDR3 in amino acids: CASSRGGTLNEQFF. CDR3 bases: TGTGCCAGCAGTCGCGGGGGGACTCTCAATGAGCAGTTCTTC.

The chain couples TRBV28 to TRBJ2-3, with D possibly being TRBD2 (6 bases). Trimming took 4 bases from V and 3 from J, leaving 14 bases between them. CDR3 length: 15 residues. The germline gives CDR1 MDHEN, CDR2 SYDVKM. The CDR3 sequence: CASSYLGGATDTQYF. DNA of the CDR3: TGTGCCAGCAGTTACCTGGGGGGTGCGACAGATACGCAGTATTTT. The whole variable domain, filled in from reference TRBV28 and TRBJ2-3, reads DVKVTQSSRYLVKRTGEKVFLECVQDMDHENMFWYRQDPGLGLRLIYFSYDVKMKEKGDIPEGYSVSREKKERFSLILESASTNQTSMYLCASSYLGGATDTQYFGPGTRLTVL.

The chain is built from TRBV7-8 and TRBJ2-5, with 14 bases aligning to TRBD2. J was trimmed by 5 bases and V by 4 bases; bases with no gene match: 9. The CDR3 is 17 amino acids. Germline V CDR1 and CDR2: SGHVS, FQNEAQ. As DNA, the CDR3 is TGTGCCAGCAGCTCCTACAGACTAGCGGGGGGGAGGGAGACCCAGTACTTC. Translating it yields CASSSYRLAGGRETQYF.

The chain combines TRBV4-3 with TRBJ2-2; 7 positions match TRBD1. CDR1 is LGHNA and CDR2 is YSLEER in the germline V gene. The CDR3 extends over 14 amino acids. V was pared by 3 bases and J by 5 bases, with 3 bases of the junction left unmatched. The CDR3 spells CASSQEDRTGELFF. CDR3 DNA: TGCGCCAGCAGCCAGGAGGACAGGACCGGGGAGCTGTTTTTT.

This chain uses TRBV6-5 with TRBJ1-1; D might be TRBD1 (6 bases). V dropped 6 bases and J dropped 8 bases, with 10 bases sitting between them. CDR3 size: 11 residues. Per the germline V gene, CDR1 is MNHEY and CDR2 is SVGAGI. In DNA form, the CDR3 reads TGTGCCAGCAGGGGGGCAGGCGAAGCTTTCTTT. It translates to CASRGAGEAFF.

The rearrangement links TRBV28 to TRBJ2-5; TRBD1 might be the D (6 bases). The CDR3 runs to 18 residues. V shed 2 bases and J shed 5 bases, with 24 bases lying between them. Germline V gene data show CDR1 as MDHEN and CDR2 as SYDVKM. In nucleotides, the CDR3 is TGTGCCAGCAGTTTAGGCCGGGCAGGGGATGTTGGTATGGAGACCCAGTACTTC. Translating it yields CASSLGRAGDVGMETQYF.

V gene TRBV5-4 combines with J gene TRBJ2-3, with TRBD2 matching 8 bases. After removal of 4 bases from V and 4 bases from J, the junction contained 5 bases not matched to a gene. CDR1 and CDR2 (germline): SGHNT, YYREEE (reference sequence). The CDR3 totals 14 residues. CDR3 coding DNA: TGTGCCAGCAGCCGCCCGCGGGGGGCAGATACGCAGTATTTT. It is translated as CASSRPRGADTQYF. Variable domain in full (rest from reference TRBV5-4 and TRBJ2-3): ETGVTQSPTHLIKTRGQQVTLRCSSQSGHNTVSWYQQALGQGPQFIFQYYREEENGRGNFPPRFSGLQFPNYSSELNVNALELDDSALYLCASSRPRGADTQYFGPGTRLTVL.